The clone carrying this T cell receptor beta chain was counted ten times or more. The CDR3 contains 13 residues. The germline gives CDR1 SGHRS, CDR2 YFSETQ. V was clipped by 2 bases and J by 4 bases; unmatched bases: 3. cDNA synthesis was performed by 5'RACE with 10-nucleotide random UMIs. TCRdb re-called the 5' RACE reads through MiXCR, storing one row per CDR3 protein. The sample has approximately 38,000 distinct CDR3 sequences, 7% to 8.5% seen once. This entry comes from a study of neurological immune-mediated disorders. The rearrangement joins TRBV5-1 to TRBJ2-7, with 7 bases lining up with TRBD1. The sample consisted of CD4+ T cells from blood. The TCR was taken from a man in his forties or fifties in good health. The CDR3: CASSFDREYEQYF. The CDR3 DNA sequence: TGCGCCAGCAGCTTTGACAGGGAGTACGAGCAGTACTTC.